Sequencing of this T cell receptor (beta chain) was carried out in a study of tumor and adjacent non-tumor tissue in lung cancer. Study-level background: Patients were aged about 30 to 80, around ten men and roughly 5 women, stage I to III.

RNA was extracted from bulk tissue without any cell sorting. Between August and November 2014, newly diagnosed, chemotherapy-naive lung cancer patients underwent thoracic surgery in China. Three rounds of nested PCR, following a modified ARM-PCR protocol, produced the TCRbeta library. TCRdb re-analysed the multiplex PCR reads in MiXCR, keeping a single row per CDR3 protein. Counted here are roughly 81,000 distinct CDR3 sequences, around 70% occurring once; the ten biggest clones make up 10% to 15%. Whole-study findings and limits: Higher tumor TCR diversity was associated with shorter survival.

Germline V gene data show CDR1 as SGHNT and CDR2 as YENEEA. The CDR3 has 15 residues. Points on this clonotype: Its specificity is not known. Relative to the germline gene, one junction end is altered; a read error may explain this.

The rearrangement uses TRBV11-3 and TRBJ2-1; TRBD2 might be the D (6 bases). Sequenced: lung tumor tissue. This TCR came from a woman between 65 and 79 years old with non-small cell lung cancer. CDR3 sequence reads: CASNLWVISGGKQFF. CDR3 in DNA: TGTGCCAGCAACTTATGGGTGATTAGCGGTGGCAAGCAGTTCTTC.